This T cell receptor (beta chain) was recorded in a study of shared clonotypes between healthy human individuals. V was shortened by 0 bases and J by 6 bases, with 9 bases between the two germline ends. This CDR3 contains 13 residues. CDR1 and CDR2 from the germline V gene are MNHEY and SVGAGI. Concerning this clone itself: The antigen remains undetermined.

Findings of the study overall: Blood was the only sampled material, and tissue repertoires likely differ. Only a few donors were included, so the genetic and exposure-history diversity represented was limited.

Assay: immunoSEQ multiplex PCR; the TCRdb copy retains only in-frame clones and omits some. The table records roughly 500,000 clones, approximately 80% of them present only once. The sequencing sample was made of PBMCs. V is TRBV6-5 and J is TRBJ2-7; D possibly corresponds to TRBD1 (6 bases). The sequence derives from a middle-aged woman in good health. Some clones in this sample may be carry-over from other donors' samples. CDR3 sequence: CASSYSQGREQYF. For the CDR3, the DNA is TGTGCCAGCAGTTACTCCCAGGGGCGCGAGCAGTACTTC.